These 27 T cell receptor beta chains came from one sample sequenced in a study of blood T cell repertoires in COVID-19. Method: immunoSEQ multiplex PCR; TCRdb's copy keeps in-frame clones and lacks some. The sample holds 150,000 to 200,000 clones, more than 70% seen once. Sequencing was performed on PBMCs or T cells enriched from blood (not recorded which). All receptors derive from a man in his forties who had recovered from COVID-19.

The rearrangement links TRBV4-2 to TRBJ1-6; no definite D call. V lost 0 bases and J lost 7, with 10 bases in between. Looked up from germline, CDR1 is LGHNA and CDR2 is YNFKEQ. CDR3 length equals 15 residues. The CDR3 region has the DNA TGTGCCAGCAGCCAAGATCGGTCTCACAATTCACCCCTCCACTTT. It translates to CASSQDRSHNSPLHF.

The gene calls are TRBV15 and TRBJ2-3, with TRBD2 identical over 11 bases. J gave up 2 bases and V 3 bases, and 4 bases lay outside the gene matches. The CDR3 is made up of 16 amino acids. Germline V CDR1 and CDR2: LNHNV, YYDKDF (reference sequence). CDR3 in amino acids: CATSSLAGGFTDTQYF. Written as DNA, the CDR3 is TGTGCCACCAGCAGTTTAGCGGGGGGGTTCACAGATACGCAGTATTTT.

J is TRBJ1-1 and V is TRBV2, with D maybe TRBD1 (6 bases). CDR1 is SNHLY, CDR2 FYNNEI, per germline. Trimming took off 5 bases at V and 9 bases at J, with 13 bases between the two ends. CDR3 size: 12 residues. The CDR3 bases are TGTGCCAGCAGTCCAGACAGGCGGAAAGCTTTCTTT. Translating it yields CASSPDRRKAFF.

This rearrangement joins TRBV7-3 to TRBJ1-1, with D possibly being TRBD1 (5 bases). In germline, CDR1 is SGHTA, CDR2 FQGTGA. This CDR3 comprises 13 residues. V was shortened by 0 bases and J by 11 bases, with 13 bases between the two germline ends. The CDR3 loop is CASSLTLGEGAFF. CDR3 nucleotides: TGTGCCAGCAGCTTAACGCTAGGGGAGGGTGCTTTCTTT.

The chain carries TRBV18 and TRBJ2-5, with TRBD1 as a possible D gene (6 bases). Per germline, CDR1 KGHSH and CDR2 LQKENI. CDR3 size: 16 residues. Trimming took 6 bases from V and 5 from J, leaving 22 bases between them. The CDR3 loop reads CASSRRTDQFMETQYF. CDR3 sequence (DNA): TGTGCCAGCTCGCGCCGGACAGACCAGTTTATGGAGACCCAGTACTTC.

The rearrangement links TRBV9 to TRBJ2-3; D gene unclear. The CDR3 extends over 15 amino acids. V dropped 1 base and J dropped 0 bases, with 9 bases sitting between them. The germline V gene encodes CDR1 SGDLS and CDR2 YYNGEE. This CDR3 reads CASSVYYGSTDTQYF. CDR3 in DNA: TGTGCCAGCAGCGTATACTACGGAAGCACAGATACGCAGTATTTT.

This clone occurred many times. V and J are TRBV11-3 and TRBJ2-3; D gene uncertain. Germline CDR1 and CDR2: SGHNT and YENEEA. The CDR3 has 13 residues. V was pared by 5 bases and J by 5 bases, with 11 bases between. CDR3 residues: CASSPRERDTQYF. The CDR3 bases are TGTGCCAGCAGCCCACGAGAGAGAGATACGCAGTATTTT. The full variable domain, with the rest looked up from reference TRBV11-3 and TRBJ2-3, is EAGVVQSPRYKIIEKKQPVAFWCNPISGHNTLYWYLQNLGQGPELLIRYENEEAVDDSQLPKDRFSAERLKGVDSTLKIQPAELGDSAVYLCASSPRERDTQYFGPGTRLTVL.

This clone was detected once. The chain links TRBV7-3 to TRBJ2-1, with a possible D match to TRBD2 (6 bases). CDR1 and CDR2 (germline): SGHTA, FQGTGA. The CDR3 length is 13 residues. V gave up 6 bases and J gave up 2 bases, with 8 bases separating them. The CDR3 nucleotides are TGTGCCAGCAGGGGGGGTACCTACAATGAGCAGTTCTTC. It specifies CASRGGTYNEQFF.

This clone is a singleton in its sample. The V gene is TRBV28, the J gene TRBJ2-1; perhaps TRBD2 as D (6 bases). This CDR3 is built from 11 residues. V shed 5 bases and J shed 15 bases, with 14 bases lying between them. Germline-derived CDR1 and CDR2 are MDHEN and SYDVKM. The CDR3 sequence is CASSVPGVSFF. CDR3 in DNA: TGTGCCAGCAGTGTCCCGGGGGTATCGTTCTTC.

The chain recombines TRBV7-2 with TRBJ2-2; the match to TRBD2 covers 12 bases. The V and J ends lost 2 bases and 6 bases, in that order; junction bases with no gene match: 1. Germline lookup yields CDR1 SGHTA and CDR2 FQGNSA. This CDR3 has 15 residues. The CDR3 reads CASSLLAGGSGELFF. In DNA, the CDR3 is TGTGCCAGCAGCTTACTAGCGGGGGGGTCCGGGGAGCTGTTTTTT.

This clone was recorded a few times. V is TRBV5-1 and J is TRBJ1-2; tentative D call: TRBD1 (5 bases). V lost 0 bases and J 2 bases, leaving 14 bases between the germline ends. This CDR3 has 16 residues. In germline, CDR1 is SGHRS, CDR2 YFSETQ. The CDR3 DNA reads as TGCGCCAGCAGCTTGGTACAGGCTCTCACAAACTATGGCTACACCTTC. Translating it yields CASSLVQALTNYGYTF. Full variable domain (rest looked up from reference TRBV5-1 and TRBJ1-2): KAGVTQTPRYLIKTRGQQVTLSCSPISGHRSVSWYQQTPGQGLQFLFEYFSETQRNKGNFPGRFSGRQFSNSRSEMNVSTLELGDSALYLCASSLVQALTNYGYTFGSGTRLTVV.

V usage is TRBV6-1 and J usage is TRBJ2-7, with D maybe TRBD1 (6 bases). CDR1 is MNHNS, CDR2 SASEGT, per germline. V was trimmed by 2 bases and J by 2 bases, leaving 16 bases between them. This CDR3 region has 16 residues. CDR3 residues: CASSEWDTRGAYEQYF. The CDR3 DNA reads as TGTGCCAGCAGTGAATGGGACACCCGAGGGGCCTACGAGCAGTACTTC.

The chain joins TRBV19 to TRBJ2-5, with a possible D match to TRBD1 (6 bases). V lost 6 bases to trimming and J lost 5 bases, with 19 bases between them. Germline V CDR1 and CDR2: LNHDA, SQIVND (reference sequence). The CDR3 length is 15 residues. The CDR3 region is CASRLQGTGVETQYF. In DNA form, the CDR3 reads TGTGCCAGTAGGTTACAGGGCACCGGGGTGGAGACCCAGTACTTC. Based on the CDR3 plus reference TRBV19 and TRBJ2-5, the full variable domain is DGGITQSPKYLFRKEGQNVTLSCEQNLNHDAMYWYRQDPGQGLRLIYYSQIVNDFQKGDIAEGYSVSREKKESFPLTVTSAQKNPTAFYLCASRLQGTGVETQYFGPGTRLLVL.

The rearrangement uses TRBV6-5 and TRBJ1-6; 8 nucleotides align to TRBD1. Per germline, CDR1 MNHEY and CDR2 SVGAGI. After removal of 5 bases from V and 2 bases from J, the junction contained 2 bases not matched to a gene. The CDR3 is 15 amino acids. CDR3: CASSRTGPYNSPLHF. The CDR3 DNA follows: TGTGCCAGCAGTCGGACAGGGCCCTATAATTCACCCCTCCACTTT.

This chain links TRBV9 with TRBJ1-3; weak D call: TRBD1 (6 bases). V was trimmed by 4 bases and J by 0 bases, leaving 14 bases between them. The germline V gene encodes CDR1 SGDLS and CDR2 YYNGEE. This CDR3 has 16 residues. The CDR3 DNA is TGTGCCAGCAGCCTTAAGACAGGAAACTCTGGAAACACCATATATTTT. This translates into CASSLKTGNSGNTIYF.

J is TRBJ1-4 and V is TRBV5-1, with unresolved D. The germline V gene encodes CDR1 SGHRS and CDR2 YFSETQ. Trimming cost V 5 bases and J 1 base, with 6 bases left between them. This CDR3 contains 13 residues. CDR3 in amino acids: CASRGGTNEKLFF. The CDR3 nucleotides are TGCGCCAGCAGAGGCGGAACTAATGAAAAACTGTTTTTT.

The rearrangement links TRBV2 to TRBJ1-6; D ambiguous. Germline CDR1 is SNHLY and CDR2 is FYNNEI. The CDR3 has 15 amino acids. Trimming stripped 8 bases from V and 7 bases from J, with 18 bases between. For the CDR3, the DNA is TGTGCCAGCTGTTTTTCGAGGATCGGGAATTCACCCCTCCACTTT. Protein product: CASCFSRIGNSPLHF. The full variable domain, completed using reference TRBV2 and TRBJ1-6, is EPEVTQTPSHQVTQMGQEVILRCVPISNHLYFYWYRQILGQKVEFLVSFYNNEISEKSEIFDDQFSVERPDGSNFTLKIRSTKLEDSAMYFCASCFSRIGNSPLHFGNGTRLTVT.

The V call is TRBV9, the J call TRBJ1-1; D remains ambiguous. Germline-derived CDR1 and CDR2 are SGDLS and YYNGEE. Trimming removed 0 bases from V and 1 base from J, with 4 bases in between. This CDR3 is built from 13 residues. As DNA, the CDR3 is TGTGCCAGCAGCGTAGCGGGGAACACTGAAGCTTTCTTT. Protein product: CASSVAGNTEAFF.

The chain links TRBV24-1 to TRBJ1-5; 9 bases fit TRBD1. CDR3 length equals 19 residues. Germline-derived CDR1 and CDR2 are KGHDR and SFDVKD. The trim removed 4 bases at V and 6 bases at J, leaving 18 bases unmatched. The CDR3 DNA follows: TGTGCCACCAGTGAGACCGGACCCACTTCCGGGACAGGGAGTCAGCCCCAGCATTTT. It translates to CATSETGPTSGTGSQPQHF.

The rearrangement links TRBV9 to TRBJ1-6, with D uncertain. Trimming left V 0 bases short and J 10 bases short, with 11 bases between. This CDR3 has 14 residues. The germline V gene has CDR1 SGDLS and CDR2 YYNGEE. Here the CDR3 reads CASSVGHTRSPLHF. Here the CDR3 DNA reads TGTGCCAGCAGCGTAGGACACACACGATCACCCCTCCACTTT. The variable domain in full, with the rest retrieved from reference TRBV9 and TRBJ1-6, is DSGVTQTPKHLITATGQRVTLRCSPRSGDLSVYWYQQSLDQGLQFLIQYYNGEERAKGNILERFSAQQFPDLHSELNLSSLELGDSALYFCASSVGHTRSPLHFGNGTRLTVT.

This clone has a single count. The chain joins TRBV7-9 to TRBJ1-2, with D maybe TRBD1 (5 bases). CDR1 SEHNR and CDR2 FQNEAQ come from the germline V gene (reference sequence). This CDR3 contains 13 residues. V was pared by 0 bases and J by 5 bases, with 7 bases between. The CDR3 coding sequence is TGTGCCAGCAGCTTAGCCGCAGGGTATGGCTACACCTTC. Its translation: CASSLAAGYGYTF.

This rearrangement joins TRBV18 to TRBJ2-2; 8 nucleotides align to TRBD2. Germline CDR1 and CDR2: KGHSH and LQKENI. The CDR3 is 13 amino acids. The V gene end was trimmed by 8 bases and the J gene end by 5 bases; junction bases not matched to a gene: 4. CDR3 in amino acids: CASTREGTGELFF. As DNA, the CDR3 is TGTGCCAGCACCCGGGAGGGGACCGGGGAGCTGTTTTTT.

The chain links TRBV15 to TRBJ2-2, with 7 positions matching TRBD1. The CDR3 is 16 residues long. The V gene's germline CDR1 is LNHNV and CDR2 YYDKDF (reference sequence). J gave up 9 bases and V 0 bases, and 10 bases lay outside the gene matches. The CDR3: CATSRDGAGGYRELFF. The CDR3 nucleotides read TGTGCCACCAGCAGAGATGGGGCAGGGGGATACCGGGAGCTGTTTTTT.

CDR3 residues: CASSPWAGGKGGYTF. In DNA form, the CDR3 reads TGTGCCAGCAGTCCCTGGGCGGGCGGTAAGGGTGGCTACACCTTC. The chain carries TRBV6-6 and TRBJ1-2, with D uncertain. V was shortened by 5 bases and J by 7 bases, with 20 bases between the two germline ends. This CDR3 comprises 15 residues. Germline CDR1 MNHNY, CDR2 SVGAGI (reference sequence).

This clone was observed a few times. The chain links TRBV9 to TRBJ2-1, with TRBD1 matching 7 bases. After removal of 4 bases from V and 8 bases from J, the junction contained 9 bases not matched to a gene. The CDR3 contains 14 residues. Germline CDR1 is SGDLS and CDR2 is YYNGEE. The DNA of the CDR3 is TGTGCCAGCAGCCCTCGACAGGGTGGAGATGAGCAGTTCTTC. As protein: CASSPRQGGDEQFF. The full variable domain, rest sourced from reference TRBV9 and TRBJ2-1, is DSGVTQTPKHLITATGQRVTLRCSPRSGDLSVYWYQQSLDQGLQFLIQYYNGEERAKGNILERFSAQQFPDLHSELNLSSLELGDSALYFCASSPRQGGDEQFFGPGTRLTVL.

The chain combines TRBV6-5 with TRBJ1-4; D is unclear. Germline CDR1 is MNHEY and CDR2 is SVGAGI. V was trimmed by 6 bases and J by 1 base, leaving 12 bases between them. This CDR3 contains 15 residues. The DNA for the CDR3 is TGTGCCAGCAGGGTAGCGGGCAGAACTAATGAAAAACTGTTTTTT. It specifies CASRVAGRTNEKLFF.

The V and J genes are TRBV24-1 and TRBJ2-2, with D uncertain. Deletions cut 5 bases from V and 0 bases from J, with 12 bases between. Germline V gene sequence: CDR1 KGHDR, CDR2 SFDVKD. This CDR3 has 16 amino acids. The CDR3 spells CATSVASVSNTGELFF. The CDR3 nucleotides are TGTGCCACCAGTGTCGCGTCGGTTTCGAACACCGGGGAGCTGTTTTTT.